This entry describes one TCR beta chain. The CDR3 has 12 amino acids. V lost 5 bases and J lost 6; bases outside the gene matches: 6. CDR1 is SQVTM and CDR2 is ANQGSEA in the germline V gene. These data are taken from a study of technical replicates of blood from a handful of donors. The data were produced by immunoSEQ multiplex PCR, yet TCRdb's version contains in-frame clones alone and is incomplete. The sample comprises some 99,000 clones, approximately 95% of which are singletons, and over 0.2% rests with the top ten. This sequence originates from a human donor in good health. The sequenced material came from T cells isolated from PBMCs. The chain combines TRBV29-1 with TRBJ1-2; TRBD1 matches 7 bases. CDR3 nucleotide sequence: TGCAGCGTTCCCGACAGGGACCATGGCTACACCTTC. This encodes CSVPDRDHGYTF.